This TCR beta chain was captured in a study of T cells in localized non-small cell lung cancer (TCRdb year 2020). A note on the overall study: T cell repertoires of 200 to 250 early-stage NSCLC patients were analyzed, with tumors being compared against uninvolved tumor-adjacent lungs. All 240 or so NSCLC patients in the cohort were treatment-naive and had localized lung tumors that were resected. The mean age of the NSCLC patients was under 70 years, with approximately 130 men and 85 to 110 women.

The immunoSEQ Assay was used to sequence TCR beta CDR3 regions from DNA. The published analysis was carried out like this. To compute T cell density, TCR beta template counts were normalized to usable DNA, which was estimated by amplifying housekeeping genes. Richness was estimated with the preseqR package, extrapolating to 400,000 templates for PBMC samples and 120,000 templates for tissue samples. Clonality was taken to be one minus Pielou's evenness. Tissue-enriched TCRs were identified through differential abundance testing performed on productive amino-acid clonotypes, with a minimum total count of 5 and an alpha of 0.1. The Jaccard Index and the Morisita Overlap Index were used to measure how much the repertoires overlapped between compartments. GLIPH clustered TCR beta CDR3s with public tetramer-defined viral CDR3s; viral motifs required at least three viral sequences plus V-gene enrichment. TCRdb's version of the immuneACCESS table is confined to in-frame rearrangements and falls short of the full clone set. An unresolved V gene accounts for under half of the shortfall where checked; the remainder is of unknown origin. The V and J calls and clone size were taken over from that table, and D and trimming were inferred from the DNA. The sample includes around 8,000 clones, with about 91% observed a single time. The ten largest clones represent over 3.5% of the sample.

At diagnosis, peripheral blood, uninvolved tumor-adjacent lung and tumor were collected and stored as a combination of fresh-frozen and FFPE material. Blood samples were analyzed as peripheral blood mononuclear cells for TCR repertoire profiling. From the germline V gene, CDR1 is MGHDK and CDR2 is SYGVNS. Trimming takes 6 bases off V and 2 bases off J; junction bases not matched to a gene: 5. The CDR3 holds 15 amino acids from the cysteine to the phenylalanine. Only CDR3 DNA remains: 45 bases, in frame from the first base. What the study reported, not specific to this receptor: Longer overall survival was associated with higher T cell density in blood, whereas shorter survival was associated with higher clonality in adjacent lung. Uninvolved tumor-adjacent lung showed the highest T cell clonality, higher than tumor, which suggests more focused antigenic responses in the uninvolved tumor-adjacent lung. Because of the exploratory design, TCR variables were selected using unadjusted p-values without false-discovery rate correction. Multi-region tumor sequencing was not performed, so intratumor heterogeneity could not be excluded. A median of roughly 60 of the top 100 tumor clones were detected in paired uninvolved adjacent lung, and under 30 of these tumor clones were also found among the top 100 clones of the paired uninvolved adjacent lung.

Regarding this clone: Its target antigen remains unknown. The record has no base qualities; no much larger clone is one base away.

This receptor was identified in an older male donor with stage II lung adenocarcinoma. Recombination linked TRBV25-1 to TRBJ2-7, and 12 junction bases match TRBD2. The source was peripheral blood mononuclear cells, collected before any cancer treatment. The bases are TGTGCCAGCAGGAGGGGACTAGCGGGCCCCTACGAGCAGTACTTC. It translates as CASRRGLAGPYEQYF.